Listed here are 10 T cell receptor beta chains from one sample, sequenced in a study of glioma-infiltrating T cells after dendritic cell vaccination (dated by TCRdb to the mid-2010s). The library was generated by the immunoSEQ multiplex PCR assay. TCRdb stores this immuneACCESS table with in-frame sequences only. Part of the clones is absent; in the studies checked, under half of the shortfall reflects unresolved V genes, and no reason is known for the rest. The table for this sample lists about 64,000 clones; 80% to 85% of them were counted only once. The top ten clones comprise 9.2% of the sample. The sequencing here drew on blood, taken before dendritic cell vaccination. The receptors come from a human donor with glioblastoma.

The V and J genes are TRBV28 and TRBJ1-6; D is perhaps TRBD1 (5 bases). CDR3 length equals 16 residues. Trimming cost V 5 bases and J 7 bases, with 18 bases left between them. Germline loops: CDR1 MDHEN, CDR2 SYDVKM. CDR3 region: CASSILFQGLNSPLHF. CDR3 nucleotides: TGTGCCAGCAGTATCCTTTTTCAGGGATTGAATTCACCCCTCCACTTT.

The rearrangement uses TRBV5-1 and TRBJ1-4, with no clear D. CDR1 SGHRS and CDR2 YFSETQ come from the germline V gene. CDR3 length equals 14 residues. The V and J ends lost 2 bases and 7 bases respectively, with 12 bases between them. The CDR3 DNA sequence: TGCGCCAGCAGCTTATGGGCCCCCGTTGAAAAACTGTTTTTT. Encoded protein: CASSLWAPVEKLFF.

The DNA for the CDR3 is TGCAGCGTTGGCGGGGCCTCCTACGAGCAGTACTTC. This sequence encodes CSVGGASYEQYF. This chain links TRBV29-1 with TRBJ2-7; tentative D call: TRBD2 (6 bases). Germline values: CDR1 SQVTM, CDR2 ANQGSEA. V gave up 4 bases and J gave up 0 bases, with 7 bases separating them. The CDR3 consists of 12 residues.

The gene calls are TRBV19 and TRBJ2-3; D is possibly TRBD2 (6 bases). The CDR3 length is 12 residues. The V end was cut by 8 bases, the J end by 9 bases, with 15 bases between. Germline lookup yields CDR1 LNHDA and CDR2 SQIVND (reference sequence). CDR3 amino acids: CASRDSLPTQYF. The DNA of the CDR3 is TGTGCCAGTCGGGACTCCTTACCCACGCAGTATTTT. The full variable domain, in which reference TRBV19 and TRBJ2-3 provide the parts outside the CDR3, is DGGITQSPKYLFRKEGQNVTLSCEQNLNHDAMYWYRQDPGQGLRLIYYSQIVNDFQKGDIAEGYSVSREKKESFPLTVTSAQKNPTAFYLCASRDSLPTQYFGPGTRLTVL.

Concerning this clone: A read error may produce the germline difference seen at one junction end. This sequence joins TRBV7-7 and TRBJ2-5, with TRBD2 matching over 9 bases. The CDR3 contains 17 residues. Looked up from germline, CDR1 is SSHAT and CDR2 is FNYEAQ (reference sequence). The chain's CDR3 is CASSLLPRTSVQETQYF. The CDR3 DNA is TGTGCTAGCAGCCTCCTACCCCGGACTAGCGTTCAAGAGACCCAGTACTTC. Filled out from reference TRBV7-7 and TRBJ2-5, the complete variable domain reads GAGVSQSPRYKVTKRGQDVTLRCDPISSHATLYWYQQALGQGPEFLTYFNYEAQPDKSGLPSDRFSAERPEGSISTLTIQRTEQRDSAMYRCASSLLPRTSVQETQYFGPGTRLLVL.

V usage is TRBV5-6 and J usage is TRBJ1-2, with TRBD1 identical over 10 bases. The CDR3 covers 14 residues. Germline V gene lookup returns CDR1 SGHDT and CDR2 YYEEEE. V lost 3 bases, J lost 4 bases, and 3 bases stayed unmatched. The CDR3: CASSSGQGIYGYTF. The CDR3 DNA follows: TGTGCCAGCAGCTCGGGACAGGGGATCTATGGCTACACCTTC.

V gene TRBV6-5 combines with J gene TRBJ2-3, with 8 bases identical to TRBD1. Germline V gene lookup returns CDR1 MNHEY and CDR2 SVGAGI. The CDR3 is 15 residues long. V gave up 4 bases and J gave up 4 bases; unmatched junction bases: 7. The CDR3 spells CASSSTDRGADTQYF. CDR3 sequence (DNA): TGTGCCAGCAGTTCAACTGACAGGGGTGCAGATACGCAGTATTTT.

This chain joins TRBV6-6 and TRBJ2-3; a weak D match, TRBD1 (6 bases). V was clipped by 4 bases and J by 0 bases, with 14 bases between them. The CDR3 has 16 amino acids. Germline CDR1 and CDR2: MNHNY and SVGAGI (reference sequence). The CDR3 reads CASSSQGFGSTDTQYF. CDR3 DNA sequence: TGTGCCAGCAGTTCGCAGGGGTTCGGGAGCACAGATACGCAGTATTTT.

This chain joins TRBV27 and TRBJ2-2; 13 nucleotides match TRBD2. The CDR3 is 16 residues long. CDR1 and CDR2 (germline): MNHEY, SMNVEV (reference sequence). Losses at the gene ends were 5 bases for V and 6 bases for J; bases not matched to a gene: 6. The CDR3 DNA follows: TGTGCCAGCAGTCCACTAGCGGGGGGGTTGTCCGGGGAGCTGTTTTTT. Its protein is CASSPLAGGLSGELFF.

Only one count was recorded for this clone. The CDR3 DNA sequence: TGCGCCAGCAGCGCACAGACAGGGGTTGGCACTGAAGCTTTCTTT. It codes for CASSAQTGVGTEAFF. The chain recombines TRBV5-1 with TRBJ1-1; TRBD1 aligns across 8 bases. Germline values: CDR1 SGHRS, CDR2 YFSETQ. After removal of 4 bases from V and 4 bases from J, the junction contained 9 bases not matched to a gene. The CDR3 is 15 amino acids.